Below, 27 T cell receptor beta chains from the same sample are listed, as sequenced in a study of PD-1 blockade in classical Hodgkin lymphoma. Clones were sequenced by immunoSEQ multiplex PCR, and TCRdb holds only the in-frame ones, with some missing. In the table there are about 20,000 clones, roughly 84% of which are singletons. The time point denotes: cycle 4 day 1 (C4D1), after five to seven weeks of nivolumab. After autologous stem cell transplantation all patients relapsed, and prior brentuximab vedotin exposure differed between cohorts. Thawed PBMCs were the source of CD8+ T cells, obtained through magnetic negative selection. Source: CD8+ T cells from blood, taken before the fourth cycle of nivolumab. Receptors were obtained from a human donor with classical Hodgkin lymphoma.

The chain employs TRBV5-5 and TRBJ2-1, with D unresolved. The length of the CDR3 is 14 residues. CDR1 and CDR2 from the germline V gene are SGHKS and YYEKEE (reference sequence). Trimming removed 4 bases at V and 2 bases at J, with 10 bases between. CDR3 residues: CASSGWVTYNEQFF. In DNA form, the CDR3 reads TGTGCCAGCAGCGGATGGGTAACCTACAATGAGCAGTTCTTC.

The V gene is TRBV21-1, the J gene TRBJ1-1; TRBD1, as called in the table, went unchecked against the DNA. TRBV21-1 is a pseudogene locus. The CDR3 length is 16 residues. CDR3 amino acids: CASSNIPGLMNTEAFF. DNA for the CDR3: TGTGCCAGCAGCAATATTCCAGGGCTCATGAACACTGAAGCTTTCTTT.

The chain couples TRBV30 to TRBJ1-1; D ambiguous. The CDR3 runs 14 residues. CDR1 is GTSNPN and CDR2 is SVGIG in the germline V gene (reference sequence). The V gene lost 0 bases and the J gene lost 0 bases, with 8 bases spanning the gap. In nucleotides, the CDR3 is TGTGCCTGGAGTGTACGGGGTCTGAACACTGAAGCTTTCTTT. Translated, it gives CAWSVRGLNTEAFF.

The rearrangement uses TRBV7-6 and TRBJ1-1; no clear D gene. The length of the CDR3 is 13 residues. Trimming pared 4 bases from V and 0 bases from J, leaving 6 bases between. Germline assignment: CDR1 SGHVS and CDR2 FNYEAQ. This CDR3 reads CASSSELNTEAFF. The CDR3 DNA reads TGTGCCAGCAGCTCCGAGTTGAACACTGAAGCTTTCTTT.

The V call is TRBV5-6, the J call TRBJ1-2; 8 bases are a match to TRBD1. Trimming at V came to 3 bases and at J to 6 bases, leaving 13 bases not matched to a gene. Germline V gene data show CDR1 as SGHDT and CDR2 as YYEEEE. The CDR3 has 16 residues. CDR3 in amino acids: CASSSAPDRAFDGYTF. The CDR3 nucleotides are TGTGCCAGCAGCTCCGCACCGGACAGGGCGTTTGATGGCTACACCTTC. The full variable domain, in which reference TRBV5-6 and TRBJ1-2 provide the parts outside the CDR3, is DAGVTQSPTHLIKTRGQQVTLRCSPKSGHDTVSWYQQALGQGPQFIFQYYEEEERQRGNFPDRFSGHQFPNYSSELNVNALLLGDSALYLCASSSAPDRAFDGYTFGSGTRLTVV.

The J gene is TRBJ2-2, the V gene TRBV9; a weak D match, TRBD2 (7 bases). This CDR3 has 15 residues. V was clipped by 0 bases and J by 4 bases, with 10 bases between them. Germline V gene lookup returns CDR1 SGDLS and CDR2 YYNGEE. CDR3 sequence reads: CASSVEGEGTGELFF. The CDR3, as DNA: TGTGCCAGCAGCGTAGAGGGGGAGGGCACCGGGGAGCTGTTTTTT.

The chain uses TRBV2 and TRBJ2-5, with D possibly TRBD1 on 5 matching bases. The V gene's germline CDR1 is SNHLY and CDR2 FYNNEI. The CDR3 length is 16 residues. Trimming removed 3 bases from V and 2 bases from J, with 16 bases in between. This chain's CDR3 is CASSESLQGIQETQYF. In DNA form, the CDR3 reads TGTGCCAGCAGTGAGTCTCTCCAGGGAATACAAGAGACCCAGTACTTC.

V is TRBV4-2 and J is TRBJ1-5; D unclear. V shed 4 bases and J shed 0 bases, with 13 bases lying between them. Germline V gives CDR1 LGHNA, CDR2 YNFKEQ. The CDR3 loop spans 16 amino acids. The CDR3 loop reads CASSPQRLDSNQPQHF. CDR3 nucleotides: TGTGCCAGCAGCCCCCAGCGGTTGGATAGCAATCAGCCCCAGCATTTT.

This rearrangement joins TRBV5-5 to TRBJ1-2; 9 bases line up with TRBD1. Looked up from germline, CDR1 is SGHKS and CDR2 is YYEKEE (reference sequence). V lost 5 bases, J lost 3 bases, and 14 bases stayed unmatched. The CDR3 consists of 17 residues. Here the CDR3 reads CASSSRGQGSFYYGYTF. The DNA for the CDR3 is TGTGCCAGCAGTTCGCGAGGACAGGGGTCTTTCTACTATGGCTACACCTTC. The full variable domain, its missing parts supplied by reference TRBV5-5 and TRBJ1-2, is DAGVTQSPTHLIKTRGQQVTLRCSPISGHKSVSWYQQVLGQGPQFIFQYYEKEERGRGNFPDRFSARQFPNYSSELNVNALLLGDSALYLCASSSRGQGSFYYGYTFGSGTRLTVV.

The rearrangement links TRBV5-1 to TRBJ2-7; D remains ambiguous. This CDR3 spans 14 amino acids. Germline CDR1 SGHRS, CDR2 YFSETQ. V lost 0 bases and J lost 3, with 10 bases in between. The chain's CDR3 is CASSLELRDYEQYF. The CDR3 nucleotides are TGCGCCAGCAGCTTGGAGCTCAGAGACTACGAGCAGTACTTC.

The table lists this clone with a count of one. The chain employs TRBV2 and TRBJ1-4; maybe TRBD1 (6 bases). Germline V gene data show CDR1 as SNHLY and CDR2 as FYNNEI. The CDR3 is made up of 14 amino acids. V lost 5 bases, J lost 3 bases, and 10 bases lay in between. The CDR3 sequence: CASSTGIPNEKLFF. The DNA for the CDR3 is TGTGCCAGCAGTACAGGGATACCTAATGAAAAACTGTTTTTT.

J is TRBJ2-1 and V is TRBV7-9, with D uncertain. The ends were cut back, 3 bases at V and 4 bases at J, with 13 bases in the middle. The length of the CDR3 is 15 residues. Germline CDR1 reads SEHNR; CDR2 reads FQNEAQ (reference sequence). The CDR3, as DNA: TGTGCCAGCAGCTTTACAGAGCCCTCTTACAATGAGCAGTTCTTC. Protein product: CASSFTEPSYNEQFF.

This clone was picked up a small number of times. The chain carries TRBV27 and TRBJ1-5; no definite D call. CDR1 and CDR2 from the germline V gene are MNHEY and SMNVEV (reference sequence). Trimming left V 7 bases short and J 0 bases short, with 13 bases between. The CDR3 spans 15 residues. CDR3 sequence reads: CASIPTGNSNQPQHF. CDR3 DNA: TGTGCCAGCATCCCTACGGGTAATAGCAATCAGCCCCAGCATTTT.

DNA of the CDR3: TGCGCCAGCAGCCAACATTCGACAGGGATAGTGGGCTATGGCTACACCTTC. Its translation is CASSQHSTGIVGYGYTF. J is TRBJ1-2 and V is TRBV4-1; 7 bases are shared with TRBD1. J lost 4 bases, V lost 2 bases, and 13 bases had no gene match. Germline CDR1 is MGHRA and CDR2 is YSYEKL. The CDR3 runs to 17 residues.

This clone has just one count. The chain combines TRBV7-9 with TRBJ2-3; D is perhaps TRBD1 (5 bases). The germline V gene has CDR1 SEHNR and CDR2 FQNEAQ (reference sequence). This CDR3 has 14 residues. V lost 6 bases and J 3 bases, leaving 13 bases between the germline ends. For the CDR3, the DNA is TGTGCCAGCAGTCAGGACACAGGTACAGATACGCAGTATTTT. Residues: CASSQDTGTDTQYF.

Only one count was recorded for this clone. The chain carries TRBV28 and TRBJ2-5; possibly TRBD1 or TRBD2 for D (5 bases each). In germline, CDR1 is MDHEN, CDR2 SYDVKM. V was pared by 3 bases and J by 7 bases, with 21 bases between. The CDR3 runs 16 residues. The CDR3 loop reads CASSFGTQNPLWTQYF. The CDR3 DNA is TGTGCCAGCAGTTTCGGGACCCAAAATCCGCTCTGGACCCAGTACTTC.

The chain has TRBV10-2 and TRBJ1-5; D gene unclear. Between the trimmed V and J ends, which lost 1 base and 2 bases, there was a span of 6 bases. The CDR3 loop spans 14 amino acids. Germline V gene sequence: CDR1 WSHSY, CDR2 SAAADI. The CDR3 DNA sequence: TGCGCCAGCAGTGAGTACTCGGGCAATCAGCCCCAGCATTTT. This sequence encodes CASSEYSGNQPQHF.

The V and J genes are TRBV28 and TRBJ2-5; D remains ambiguous. Trimming removed 4 bases at V and 5 bases at J, with 20 bases between. Germline assignment: CDR1 MDHEN and CDR2 SYDVKM. This CDR3 spans 16 amino acids. DNA of the CDR3: TGTGCCAGCAGTTACCCCGGTGGGCCTTTAAGGGAGACCCAGTACTTC. Translation gives CASSYPGGPLRETQYF. Full variable domain (missing parts from reference TRBV28 and TRBJ2-5): DVKVTQSSRYLVKRTGEKVFLECVQDMDHENMFWYRQDPGLGLRLIYFSYDVKMKEKGDIPEGYSVSREKKERFSLILESASTNQTSMYLCASSYPGGPLRETQYFGPGTRLLVL.

J is TRBJ1-1 and V is TRBV27; tentative D call: TRBD1 (5 bases). Germline V gene lookup returns CDR1 MNHEY and CDR2 SMNVEV (reference sequence). V lost 2 bases and J lost 0, with 7 bases in between. This CDR3 region has 14 residues. The CDR3 coding sequence is TGTGCCAGCAGTTTACGGGGGATGAACACTGAAGCTTTCTTT. Translated, it gives CASSLRGMNTEAFF.

The chain carries TRBV5-6 and TRBJ2-3; perhaps TRBD2 as D (5 bases). The CDR3 length is 14 residues. CDR1 and CDR2 from the germline V gene are SGHDT and YYEEEE. V lost 2 bases and J 1 base, leaving 8 bases between the germline ends. In DNA, the CDR3 is TGTGCCAGCAGCTTATGGCGGGGCACAGATACGCAGTATTTT. Translating gives CASSLWRGTDTQYF.

The chain couples TRBV9 to TRBJ2-1; D is uncertain. The CDR3 is 17 amino acids. Germline CDR1 SGDLS, CDR2 YYNGEE. Trimming left V 4 bases short and J 0 bases short, with 17 bases between. CDR3 region: CASSNMVGLGSYNEQFF. CDR3 bases: TGTGCCAGCAGCAACATGGTCGGGCTAGGCTCCTACAATGAGCAGTTCTTC.

The genes are TRBV27 and TRBJ2-2; D remains unclear. Trimming cost V 3 bases and J 5 bases, with 10 bases left between them. The CDR3 has 14 amino acids. Germline V gives CDR1 MNHEY, CDR2 SMNVEV (reference sequence). CDR3 in DNA: TGTGCCAGCAGTTTGGTTGCGAGTACCGGGGAGCTGTTTTTT. Translation gives CASSLVASTGELFF.

V is TRBV15 and J is TRBJ2-5; the D gene is possibly TRBD1 (6 bases). Germline CDR1 LNHNV, CDR2 YYDKDF (reference sequence). This CDR3 contains 13 residues. V gave up 10 bases and J gave up 0 bases, with 12 bases separating them. CDR3 protein: CAIGQPYQETQYF. CDR3 DNA sequence: TGTGCCATCGGACAGCCGTACCAAGAGACCCAGTACTTC.

This clone was observed a few times. The chain carries TRBV2 and TRBJ1-2; D might be TRBD1 (5 bases). Germline V gene data show CDR1 as SNHLY and CDR2 as FYNNEI. Trimming stripped 6 bases from V and 4 bases from J, with 12 bases between. The CDR3 contains 13 residues. The DNA of the CDR3 is TGTGCCAGCAGCCAGGGATTCAGCTATGGCTACACCTTC. Its translation: CASSQGFSYGYTF.

This clone appeared a single time. The chain couples TRBV5-1 to TRBJ2-1, with TRBD2 identical over 12 bases. The CDR3 runs to 15 residues. Germline V gene lookup returns CDR1 SGHRS and CDR2 YFSETQ. The J segment lost 3 bases and the V segment lost 7 bases, leaving 5 bases of the junction unmatched. CDR3 in DNA: TGCGCCAGCTCCGGGACTAGCGGGCACTACAATGAGCAGTTCTTC. It codes for CASSGTSGHYNEQFF.

The CDR3 region has the DNA TGTGCCAGAACGCTCGGAGAGTCCTACGAGCAGTACTTC. Its translation: CARTLGESYEQYF. The rearrangement uses TRBV6-5 and TRBJ2-7; D is uncertain. The germline V gene encodes CDR1 MNHEY and CDR2 SVGAGI. The CDR3 is 13 residues long. V lost 9 bases, J lost 1 base, and 13 bases lay in between.

This chain joins TRBV25-1 and TRBJ2-3; D might be TRBD1 (6 bases). This CDR3 has 18 amino acids. Germline CDR1 reads MGHDK; CDR2 reads SYGVNS. Trimming cost V 5 bases and J 6 bases, with 27 bases left between them. The CDR3 coding sequence is TGTGCCAGCAGTCCCCCGAGTGCAGGGGACGCCGCGTCGGATACGCAGTATTTT. Its translation: CASSPPSAGDAASDTQYF.